This T cell receptor (beta chain) derives from a study of CD8 T cells in ankylosing spondylitis. Study-wide points: Among TCR beta sequences, a motif of about 8 highly homologous variants appeared characteristic of ankylosing spondylitis blood.

Trimming cost V 5 bases and J 7 bases; bases outside gene matches: 4. Germline V gene sequence: CDR1 DFQATT, CDR2 SNEGSKA (reference sequence). The CDR3 has 14 residues. This clonotype was recorded many times. Its antigen is as yet unknown. Researchers built TCR beta libraries using quantitative 5'-RACE with molecular barcodes. From the 5' RACE reads, TCRdb called clonotypes with MiXCR, one entry per CDR3 protein. This table has approximately 88,000 distinct CDR3 sequences, approximately 9% appearing once. The clonotype was recovered from a male donor with ankylosing spondylitis or in good health (not recorded which). The rearrangement uses TRBV20-1 and TRBJ2-3; 15 nucleotides match TRBD2. Specimen: blood, either unsorted or a sorted T cell fraction (not recorded which). CDR3 protein: CSAWTSGGANTQYF. The CDR3 DNA is TGCAGTGCTTGGACTAGCGGGGGGGCGAATACGCAGTATTTT.